The 11 T cell receptor beta chains below were found in one sample sequenced in a study of response to subunit inactivated influenza vaccine (dated by TCRdb to about 2018). The library was obtained by RT-PCR. Instrument used: Illumina HiSeq 2500. TCRdb's own reprocessing of the public reads used fastp at Q25 and MiXCR and kept productive beta chains. Rows are combined by CDR3 protein, so each entry shows the most common genes and DNA. Recorded for this sample are around 520,000 distinct CDR3 sequences; about 10% of them occurred a single time. Of the sample, roughly 10% is held by the ten largest clones. The sequencing here drew on PBMCs from blood, taken on the day of vaccination. The source is a man aged 50 to 60 who received an inactivated influenza vaccine. Donor details come from another sample of the same person, matched by shared clones.

In the case of this clonotype: A junction end diverges from the germline sequence, so it may reflect a read error. V usage is TRBV5-8 and J usage is TRBJ2-1; possible D gene TRBD2, 5 bases. CDR3 length: 15 residues. The V gene's germline CDR1 is SGHTS and CDR2 YDEGEE. CDR3 in DNA: TGTGCCAGCAGCTTGGAAGGGAGTCCCCTCAATGAGCAGCTCTTC. Residues: CASSLEGSPLNEQLF.

J is TRBJ2-1 and V is TRBV6-2 or TRBV6-3, with D perhaps matching TRBD2 (5 bases). Trimming stripped 6 bases from V and 3 bases from J, with 24 bases between. Germline CDR1 MNHEY, CDR2 SVGEGT. This CDR3 is built from 18 residues. The CDR3 reads CASSSISPSLENYNEQFF. The CDR3 DNA reads TGTGCCAGCAGCTCTATCTCCCCTAGCCTTGAAAACTACAATGAGCAGTTCTTC.

This clonotype was counted a few times. This sequence joins TRBV27 and TRBJ2-3; D possibly uses TRBD1 or TRBD2 (5 bases each). Deletions cut 3 bases from V and 2 bases from J, with 18 bases between. The CDR3 is made up of 17 amino acids. In germline, CDR1 is MNHEY, CDR2 SMNVEV (reference sequence). Here the CDR3 DNA reads TGTGCCAGCAGTTTTGAAGGGGCGCGAGGGCACACAGATACGCAGTATTTT. Translating it yields CASSFEGARGHTDTQYF.

This clonotype was seen only a few times. The CDR3 nucleotides read TGTGCCAGCAGCCCGGTGCCCGGACAGGGCAACACTGAAGCTTTCTTT. Its protein is CASSPVPGQGNTEAFF. V and J are TRBV3-1 and TRBJ1-1; TRBD1 matches 8 bases. The CDR3 totals 16 residues. The V gene's germline CDR1 is LGHDT and CDR2 YNNKEL (reference sequence). Trimming at V came to 4 bases and at J to 2 bases, leaving 9 bases not matched to a gene.

The J gene is TRBJ2-5, the V gene TRBV9; 8 nucleotides align to TRBD2. This CDR3 contains 16 residues. Germline trimming cut 0 bases from V and 2 bases from J; bases unmatched to any gene: 6. Germline lookup yields CDR1 SGDLS and CDR2 YYNGEE. CDR3 sequence reads: CASSVEGSGVQETQYF. DNA for the CDR3: TGTGCCAGCAGCGTAGAGGGTAGCGGGGTACAAGAGACCCAGTACTTC.

This chain joins TRBV15 and TRBJ2-3; a possible D gene is TRBD2 (6 bases). This CDR3 spans 16 amino acids. V lost 5 bases and J lost 3, with 18 bases in between. The germline gives CDR1 LNHNV, CDR2 YYDKDF (reference sequence). The CDR3 reads CATSRLAAGRTDTQYF. The CDR3 bases are TGTGCCACCAGCCGACTGGCGGCAGGGAGGACAGATACGCAGTATTTT.

This clonotype has just a few counts. The chain carries TRBV6-5 and TRBJ2-1, with 8 bases matching TRBD2. This CDR3 has 17 residues. Germline V CDR1 and CDR2: MNHEY, SVGAGI. The V and J ends lost 0 bases and 4 bases, in that order; junction bases with no gene match: 8. Here the CDR3 DNA reads TGTGCCAGCAGTTACTCCATAGCGGGACTCGTTTACAATGAGCAGTTCTTC. Its protein is CASSYSIAGLVYNEQFF.

This clonotype came up a few times. CDR3 loop: CASSFGGRGNQPQHF. The CDR3 coding sequence is TGTGCCAGCAGTTTCGGGGGCAGGGGCAATCAGCCCCAGCATTTT. The chain carries TRBV12-3 or TRBV12-4 and TRBJ1-5; D is perhaps TRBD1 (6 bases). V lost 3 bases to trimming and J lost 2 bases, with 11 bases between them. The CDR3 is made up of 15 amino acids.

This clonotype was seen repeatedly, ten times or more. This sequence joins TRBV12-3 or TRBV12-4 and TRBJ1-1, with D unclear. Trimming shortened V by 2 bases and J by 4 bases, and 8 bases separated the two germline ends. The CDR3 length is 13 residues. The CDR3, as DNA: TGTGCCAGCAGTTTATATTCCAGCACTGAAGCTTTCTTT. This gives the protein CASSLYSSTEAFF.

This clonotype showed up just a few times. The rearrangement uses TRBV19 and TRBJ2-1; 12 nucleotides align to TRBD2. CDR3 length: 15 residues. CDR1 LNHDA and CDR2 SQIVND come from the germline V gene (reference sequence). With V trimmed by 5 bases and J by 10 bases, 9 bases remained unmatched. Here the CDR3 reads CASSASSGLAGEQFF. In DNA form, the CDR3 reads TGTGCCAGTAGTGCCTCTTCTGGACTAGCGGGAGAGCAGTTCTTC.

At least ten counts were recorded for this clonotype. This rearrangement joins TRBV7-2 to TRBJ2-7; D perhaps matches TRBD1 (5 bases). The V end was cut by 6 bases, the J end by 3 bases, with 12 bases between. This CDR3 region has 13 residues. The germline V gene encodes CDR1 SGHTA and CDR2 FQGNSA. The CDR3: CASSFDRNYEQYF. The CDR3 DNA follows: TGTGCCAGCAGTTTTGACAGAAACTACGAGCAGTACTTC.